This T cell receptor beta chain was recovered during a study of spatial heterogeneity in lung cancer. The overall study: Detection consistently captured more beta-chain sequences than alpha-chain sequences.

Time point meaning: sample taken at primary tumor resection. Unsorted samples of tumor, nontumor lung or frozen PBMC had their whole RNA sequenced. As regards this clonotype: What it binds is not known.

Trimming shortened V by 5 bases and J by 9 bases, and 14 bases separated the two germline ends. This CDR3 has 13 amino acids. The V gene's germline CDR1 is LNHDA and CDR2 SQIVND (reference sequence). On each TCR cDNA molecule, a unique molecular identifier was present. TCRdb redid the calling of the 5' RACE reads with MiXCR, one entry per CDR3 protein. The sample carries just under 95,000 distinct CDR3 sequences, approximately 12% recorded once. Study-wide findings and caveats: At tumor resection, ubiquitous expanded TCRs were detected in blood more often than later.

The chain recombines TRBV19 with TRBJ2-4; D is perhaps TRBD2 (5 bases). Sample: PBMCs, taken at surgery. The source of this sequence is a male donor with early-stage non-small cell lung cancer. The CDR3 DNA follows: TGTGCCAGTAGTCCCCGTGAAGGGAGCATTCAGTACTTC. Amino acid sequence: CASSPREGSIQYF.